The present T cell receptor (beta chain) was sequenced within a study of human T cells and chemical hapten exposure. Study-wide findings and caveats: Compared with pre-sensitization or healthy control sets, expanded TCRs clustered more.

As to this clonotype: Its specificity is not known.

MiXCR, run by TCRdb on the RACE reads, gives a single entry per CDR3 protein. The sample consists of tens of thousands of distinct CDR3 sequences, approximately 12% of them appearing once. Noted time point: patch test 3, about 24 weeks after DPC sensitization. Described treatment: therapeutic diphenylcyclopropenone sensitization with weekly scalp DPC. V dropped 2 bases and J dropped 4 bases, with 5 bases sitting between them. The CDR3 consists of 11 residues. Germline CDR1 reads SQVTM; CDR2 reads ANQGSEA. The clonotype was recovered from a woman aged 50 to 60 with alopecia areata. Some clones in this sample may be carry-over from other donors' samples. This rearrangement joins TRBV29-1 to TRBJ1-2; D is uncertain. This specimen was whole blood, taken in connection with sensitization to the hapten diphenylcyclopropenone (DPC). CDR3 bases: TGCAGCGTTGAATCGGGCTATGGCTACACCTTC. Translating gives CSVESGYGYTF.